One sample yielded the 13 T cell receptor beta chains listed below, sequenced in a study of shared clonotypes between healthy human individuals. The method was immunoSEQ multiplex PCR; TCRdb's version includes in-frame clones alone and lacks a portion of them. The sample holds 2 million to 3 million clones, more than 80% seen once. The sample comprised naive CD4+ T cells sorted from blood. Subset: CD45RA+ positively selected. Receptor source: a man aged 18 to 35 in good health.

In its sample, this clone was seen a few times. The V and J genes are TRBV2 and TRBJ1-5; TRBD1 aligns across 7 bases. Germline-derived CDR1 and CDR2 are SNHLY and FYNNEI. The CDR3 is made up of 16 amino acids. V lost 7 bases to trimming and J lost 6 bases; unmatched junction nucleotides: 15. The chain's CDR3 is CASTGQTGMQGQPQHF. In DNA, the CDR3 is TGTGCCAGCACGGGACAGACGGGAATGCAGGGTCAGCCCCAGCATTTT. Using reference TRBV2 and TRBJ1-5 for the parts outside the CDR3, the full variable domain is EPEVTQTPSHQVTQMGQEVILRCVPISNHLYFYWYRQILGQKVEFLVSFYNNEISEKSEIFDDQFSVERPDGSNFTLKIRSTKLEDSAMYFCASTGQTGMQGQPQHFGDGTRLSIL.

Notes on this clone: Other DNA variants within this sample encode the same CDR3. The chain joins TRBV28 to TRBJ1-5; D remains ambiguous. Trimming left V 4 bases short and J 2 bases short, with 9 bases between. This CDR3 is built from 14 residues. The germline CDR1 and CDR2 sequences are MDHEN and SYDVKM. CDR3 protein: CASSSLGGNQPQHF. CDR3 bases: TGTGCCAGCAGTTCCCTCGGGGGCAATCAGCCCCAGCATTTT.

The chain is built from TRBV7-2 and TRBJ2-3; D may be TRBD2 (6 bases). This CDR3 is 15 amino acids long. Trimming cost V 5 bases and J 4 bases, with 16 bases left between them. Germline-derived CDR1 and CDR2 are SGHTA and FQGNSA. As DNA, the CDR3 is TGTGCCAGCAGCCTCCAAGGAGCGGGTGCAGATACGCAGTATTTT. This translates into CASSLQGAGADTQYF.

V gene TRBV30 combines with J gene TRBJ1-4, with D uncertain. The CDR3 covers 15 residues. With 4 bases removed from V and 3 bases from J, the gap between germline ends came to 15 bases. The V gene's germline CDR1 is GTSNPN and CDR2 SVGIG (reference sequence). The CDR3 sequence: CAWMRILRANEKLFF. As DNA, the CDR3 is TGTGCCTGGATGAGGATTCTAAGGGCTAATGAAAAACTGTTTTTT.

The genes are TRBV21-1 and TRBJ2-3; the table's TRBD2 call for D was not verified on the DNA. TRBV21-1 is assigned pseudogene status. This CDR3 comprises 16 residues. The CDR3 DNA is TGTGCCAGCCGTTCCCTAGCGGGGGGTGCGCCAGATACGCAGTATTTT. Amino acids: CASRSLAGGAPDTQYF.

This rearrangement joins TRBV19 to TRBJ2-1; unclear D gene. Germline V gives CDR1 LNHDA, CDR2 SQIVND (reference sequence). V shed 3 bases and J shed 0 bases, with 12 bases lying between them. There are 16 residues in the CDR3. CDR3 region: CASSMGYPSSYNEQFF. The CDR3 DNA reads TGTGCCAGTAGTATGGGGTATCCGAGCTCCTACAATGAGCAGTTCTTC.

V gene TRBV28 combines with J gene TRBJ1-4; tentative D call: TRBD1 (5 bases). The V gene's germline CDR1 is MDHEN and CDR2 SYDVKM. V was pared by 5 bases and J by 5 bases, with 15 bases between. The CDR3 has 15 amino acids. DNA for the CDR3: TGTGCCAGCAGTGCTCAGGGTAAACTAAATGAAAAACTGTTTTTT. Its protein product is CASSAQGKLNEKLFF.

This clone was detected once. V and J are TRBV15 and TRBJ2-2; D is perhaps TRBD1 (5 bases). V was shortened by 5 bases and J by 1 base, with 14 bases between the two germline ends. Germline loops: CDR1 LNHNV, CDR2 YYDKDF (reference sequence). CDR3 length: 16 amino acids. As DNA, the CDR3 is TGTGCCACCAGCCTAACCCGACAGATGAACACCGGGGAGCTGTTTTTT. It is translated as CATSLTRQMNTGELFF.

The chain couples TRBV7-2 to TRBJ2-7; perhaps TRBD2 as D (6 bases). Trimming took 5 bases from V and 2 from J, leaving 19 bases between them. The germline V gene has CDR1 SGHTA and CDR2 FQGNSA. CDR3 length: 16 amino acids. The CDR3 sequence is CASSQSTATGAYEQYF. The CDR3 DNA reads as TGTGCCAGCAGCCAATCTACAGCTACGGGGGCCTACGAGCAGTACTTC.

The chain has TRBV7-2 and TRBJ2-1; either TRBD1 or TRBD2 may fit D (5 bases each). Per germline, CDR1 SGHTA and CDR2 FQGNSA. The CDR3 sequence is 17 residues long. Trimming pared 3 bases from V and 0 bases from J, leaving 15 bases between. The CDR3 protein is CASSFWGSVSSYNEQFF. The CDR3 DNA follows: TGTGCCAGCAGCTTCTGGGGGAGCGTTAGCTCCTACAATGAGCAGTTCTTC.

This clone was picked up a small number of times. This specimen includes other DNA sequences encoding the same CDR3. This chain connects TRBV29-1 to TRBJ1-1; D is unclear. This CDR3 is 13 amino acids long. Trimming took 4 bases from V and 0 from J, leaving 9 bases between them. The germline V gene has CDR1 SQVTM and CDR2 ANQGSEA. The DNA of the CDR3 is TGCAGCGTTGCGCGGCAGCTGAACACTGAAGCTTTCTTT. It yields the protein CSVARQLNTEAFF.

This chain links TRBV4-3 with TRBJ1-1; possible D gene TRBD1, 6 bases. This CDR3 is built from 15 residues. The germline CDR1 and CDR2 sequences are LGHNA and YSLEER. The V and J ends lost 1 base and 3 bases respectively, with 12 bases between them. CDR3 DNA: TGCGCCAGCAGCCAAGTGTGGGGGGCAGACACTGAAGCTTTCTTT. Translating gives CASSQVWGADTEAFF.

This clone appeared once. The chain employs TRBV27 and TRBJ1-4; no clear D. The CDR3 covers 14 residues. Germline V gives CDR1 MNHEY, CDR2 SMNVEV (reference sequence). V gave up 6 bases and J gave up 8 bases, with 16 bases separating them. CDR3 sequence: CASRRMKSSEKLFF. CDR3 nucleotide sequence: TGTGCCAGCAGGCGGATGAAGAGTAGCGAAAAACTGTTTTTT. The whole variable domain, filled in from reference TRBV27 and TRBJ1-4, reads EAQVTQNPRYLITVTGKKLTVTCSQNMNHEYMSWYRQDPGLGLRQIYYSMNVEVTDKGDVPEGYKVSRKEKRNFPLILESPSPNQTSLYFCASRRMKSSEKLFFGSGTQLSVL.